The following is a TCR beta chain sequence with its context. Germline V gene lookup returns CDR1 LNHNV and CDR2 YYDKDF (reference sequence). This CDR3 spans 15 amino acids. Losses at the gene ends were 3 bases for V and 6 bases for J; bases not matched to a gene: 4. This sample was taken from a study of CD8+ T cells in alopecia areata. TCR sequencing used cDNA made by reverse transcription of extracted RNA. Measured with immunoSEQ multiplex PCR; TCRdb has only the in-frame clones, and not every one. The sample has 120,000 to 150,000 clones, around 62% seen once. The chain recombines TRBV15 with TRBJ1-5, with 11 bases identical to TRBD1. The TCR originated in a human donor in good health. The sample consisted of CD8+ T cells sorted from blood. CDR3: CATSSGQGASQPQHF. DNA for the CDR3: TGTGCCACCAGCAGCGGACAGGGGGCTTCTCAGCCCCAGCATTTT.